The entry that follows covers one TCR beta chain sequence. Its antigen remains unidentified. The data belong to a study of vaccination and CD4 T cells after COVID-19. Study-level information: Overlapping spike peptides served as the stimulus for the cells. These peptides came from SARS-CoV-2 and from the common cold coronaviruses HCoV-NL63, HCoV-OC43 and HCoV-229E.

The treatment here: roughly ten-day PBMC culture with coronavirus spike peptide pools or control peptides (ViraFEST assay). ViraFEST used peptide pools to expand antigen-specific T cells, then sequenced TCRs. Cell culture was performed with more than 1.5 million PBMCs per well in the presence of approximately 10 IU/ml IL-2 and roughly 10 ug/ml peptide pools. Days 3 and 7 saw half the medium swapped for fresh IL-2 medium. Sequencing of DNA taken from cultured CD4+ T cells relied on the Oncomine TCR Beta short-read assay. TCRdb re-called the PCR reads with MiXCR, one entry per CDR3 protein. The table lists approximately 9,600 distinct CDR3 sequences, over 30% of them singletons. The germline V gene encodes CDR1 SGHDT and CDR2 YYEEEE. This CDR3 is built from 14 residues. The V gene end was trimmed by 5 bases and the J gene end by 5 bases; junction bases not matched to a gene: 4.

This TCR was recovered from a human donor who had recovered from COVID-19. The chain recombines TRBV5-6 with TRBJ2-1; 10 positions match TRBD2. Source: CD4+ T cells from blood, cultured in vitro, taken after SARS-CoV-2 vaccination. The CDR3 spells CASRGLAYHNEQFF. CDR3 coding DNA: TGTGCCAGCAGGGGACTAGCGTATCACAATGAGCAGTTCTTC.